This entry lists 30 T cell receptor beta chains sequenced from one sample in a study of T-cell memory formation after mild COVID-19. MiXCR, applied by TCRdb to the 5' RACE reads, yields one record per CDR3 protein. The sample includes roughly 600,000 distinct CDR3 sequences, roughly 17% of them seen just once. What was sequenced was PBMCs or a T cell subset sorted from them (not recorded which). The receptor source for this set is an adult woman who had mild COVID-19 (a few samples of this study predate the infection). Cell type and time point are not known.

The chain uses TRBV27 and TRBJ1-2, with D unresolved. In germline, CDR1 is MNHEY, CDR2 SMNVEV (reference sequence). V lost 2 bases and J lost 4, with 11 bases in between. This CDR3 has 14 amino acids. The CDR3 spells CASSLSYGGYGYTF. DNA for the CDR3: TGTGCCAGCAGTTTAAGTTACGGAGGCTATGGCTACACCTTC.

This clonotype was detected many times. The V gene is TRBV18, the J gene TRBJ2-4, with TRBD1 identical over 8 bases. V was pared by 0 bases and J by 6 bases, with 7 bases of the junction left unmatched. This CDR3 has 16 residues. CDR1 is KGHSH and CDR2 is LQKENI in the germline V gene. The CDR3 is CASSPPNDRGVNIQYF. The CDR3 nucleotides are TGTGCCAGCTCACCACCGAACGACAGGGGAGTAAACATTCAGTACTTC.

CDR3 in amino acids: CASSRTATYEQYF. CDR3 coding DNA: TGTGCCAGCAGTAGGACAGCGACCTACGAGCAGTACTTC. The rearrangement joins TRBV27 to TRBJ2-7; possible D gene TRBD1, 6 bases. The CDR3 spans 13 residues. The V gene's germline CDR1 is MNHEY and CDR2 SMNVEV (reference sequence). The ends were cut back, 5 bases at V and 2 bases at J, with 10 bases in the middle.

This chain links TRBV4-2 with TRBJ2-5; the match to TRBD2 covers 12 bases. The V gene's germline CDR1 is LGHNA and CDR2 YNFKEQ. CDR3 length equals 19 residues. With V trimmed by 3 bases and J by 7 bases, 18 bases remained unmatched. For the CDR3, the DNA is TGTGCCAGCAGCCAGCAAGCATCCCCTTCTAGCGGGGGGGCGGGGACCCAGTACTTC. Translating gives CASSQQASPSSGGAGTQYF.

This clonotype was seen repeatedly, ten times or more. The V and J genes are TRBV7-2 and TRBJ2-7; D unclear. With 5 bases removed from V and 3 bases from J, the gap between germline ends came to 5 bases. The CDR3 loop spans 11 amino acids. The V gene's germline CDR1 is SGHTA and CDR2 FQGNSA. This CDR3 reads CASSIGYEQYF. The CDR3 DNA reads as TGTGCCAGCAGCATCGGCTACGAGCAGTACTTC.

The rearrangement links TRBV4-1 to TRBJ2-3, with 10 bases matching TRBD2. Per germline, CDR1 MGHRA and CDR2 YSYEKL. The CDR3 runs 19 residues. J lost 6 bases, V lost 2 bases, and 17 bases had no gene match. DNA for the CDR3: TGCGCCAGCAGCCAAAAAACAGGGACTAGCGCACCCGGTCAGGATACGCAGTATTTT. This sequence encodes CASSQKTGTSAPGQDTQYF.

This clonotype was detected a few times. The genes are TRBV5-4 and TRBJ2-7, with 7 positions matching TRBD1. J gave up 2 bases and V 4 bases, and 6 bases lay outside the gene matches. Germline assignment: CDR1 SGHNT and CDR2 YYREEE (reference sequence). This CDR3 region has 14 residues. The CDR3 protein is CASSKNRGAYEQYF. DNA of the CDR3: TGTGCCAGCAGCAAGAACAGGGGAGCCTACGAGCAGTACTTC.

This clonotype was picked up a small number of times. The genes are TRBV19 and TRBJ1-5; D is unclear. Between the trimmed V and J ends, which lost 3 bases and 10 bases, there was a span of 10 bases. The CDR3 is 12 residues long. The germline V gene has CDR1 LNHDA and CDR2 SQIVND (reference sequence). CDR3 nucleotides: TGTGCCAGTAGTATTGGACGTCTTCCCCAGCATTTT. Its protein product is CASSIGRLPQHF. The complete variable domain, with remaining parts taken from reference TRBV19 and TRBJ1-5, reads DGGITQSPKYLFRKEGQNVTLSCEQNLNHDAMYWYRQDPGQGLRLIYYSQIVNDFQKGDIAEGYSVSREKKESFPLTVTSAQKNPTAFYLCASSIGRLPQHFGDGTRLSIL.

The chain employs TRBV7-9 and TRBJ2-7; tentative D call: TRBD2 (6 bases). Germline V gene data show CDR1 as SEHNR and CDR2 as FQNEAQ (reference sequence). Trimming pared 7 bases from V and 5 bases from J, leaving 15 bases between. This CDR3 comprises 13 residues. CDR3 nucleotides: TGTGCCAGCAACTCTCTAGCGTCCCACGAGCAGTACTTC. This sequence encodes CASNSLASHEQYF.

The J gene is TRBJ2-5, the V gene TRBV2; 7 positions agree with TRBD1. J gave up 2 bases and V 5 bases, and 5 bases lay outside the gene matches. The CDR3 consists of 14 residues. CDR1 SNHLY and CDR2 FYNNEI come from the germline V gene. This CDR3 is CASSIMGQQETQYF. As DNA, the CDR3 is TGTGCCAGCAGTATCATGGGACAGCAAGAGACCCAGTACTTC.

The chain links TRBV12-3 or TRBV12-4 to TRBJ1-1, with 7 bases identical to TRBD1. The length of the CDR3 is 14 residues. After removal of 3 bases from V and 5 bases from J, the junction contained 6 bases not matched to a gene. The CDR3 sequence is CASSFRQGRTEAFF. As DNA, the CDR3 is TGTGCCAGCAGTTTCAGACAGGGAAGAACTGAAGCTTTCTTT.

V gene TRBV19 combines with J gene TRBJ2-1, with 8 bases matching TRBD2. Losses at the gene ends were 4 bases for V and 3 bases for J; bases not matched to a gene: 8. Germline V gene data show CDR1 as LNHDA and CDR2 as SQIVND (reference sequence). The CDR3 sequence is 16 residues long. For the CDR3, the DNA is TGTGCCAGTAGTACCCCGGGGGGGGCAATCTACAATGAGCAGTTCTTC. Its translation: CASSTPGGAIYNEQFF.

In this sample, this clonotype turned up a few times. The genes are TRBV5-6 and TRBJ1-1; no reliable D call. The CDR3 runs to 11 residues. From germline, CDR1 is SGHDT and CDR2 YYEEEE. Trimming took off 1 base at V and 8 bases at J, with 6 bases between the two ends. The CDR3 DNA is TGTGCCAGCAGCTTGATGGAGGAAGCTTTCTTT. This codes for CASSLMEEAFF.

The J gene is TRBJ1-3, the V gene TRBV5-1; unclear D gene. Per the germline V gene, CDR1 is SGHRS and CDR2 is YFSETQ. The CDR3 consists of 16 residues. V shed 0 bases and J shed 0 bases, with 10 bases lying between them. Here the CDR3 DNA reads TGCGCCAGCAGCTTGGAACAGTTCAGCTCTGGAAACACCATATATTTT. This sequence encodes CASSLEQFSSGNTIYF.

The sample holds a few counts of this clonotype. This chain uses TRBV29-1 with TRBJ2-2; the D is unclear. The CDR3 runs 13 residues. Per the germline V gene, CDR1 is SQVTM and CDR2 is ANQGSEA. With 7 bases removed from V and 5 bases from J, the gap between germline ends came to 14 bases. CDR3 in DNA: TGCAGCGGCCCTTCCAGACGAACCGGGGAGCTGTTTTTT. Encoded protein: CSGPSRRTGELFF.

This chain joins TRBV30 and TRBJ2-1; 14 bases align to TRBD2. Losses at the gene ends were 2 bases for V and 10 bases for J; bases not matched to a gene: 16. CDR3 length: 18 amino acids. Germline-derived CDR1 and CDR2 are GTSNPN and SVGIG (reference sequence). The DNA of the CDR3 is TGTGCCTGGAGTCCGATCCGGACTAGCGGGGGGCTCACTCGAGAGCAGTTCTTC. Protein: CAWSPIRTSGGLTREQFF.

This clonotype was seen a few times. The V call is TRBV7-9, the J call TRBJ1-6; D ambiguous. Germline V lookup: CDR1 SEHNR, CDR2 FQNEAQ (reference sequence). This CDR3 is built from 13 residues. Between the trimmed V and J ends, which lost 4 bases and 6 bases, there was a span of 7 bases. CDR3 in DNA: TGTGCCAGCAGCTCGCAACTTAATTCACCCCTCCACTTT. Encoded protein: CASSSQLNSPLHF. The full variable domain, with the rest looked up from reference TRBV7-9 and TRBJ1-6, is DTGVSQNPRHKITKRGQNVTFRCDPISEHNRLYWYRQTLGQGPEFLTYFQNEAQLEKSRLLSDRFSAERPKGSFSTLEIQRTEQGDSAMYLCASSSQLNSPLHFGNGTRLTVT.

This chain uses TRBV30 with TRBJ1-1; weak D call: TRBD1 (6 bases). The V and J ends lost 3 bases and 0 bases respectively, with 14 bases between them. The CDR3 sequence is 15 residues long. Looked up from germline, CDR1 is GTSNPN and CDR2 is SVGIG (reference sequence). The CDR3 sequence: CAWRKAAGVNTEAFF. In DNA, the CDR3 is TGTGCCTGGAGGAAGGCGGCAGGGGTGAACACTGAAGCTTTCTTT.

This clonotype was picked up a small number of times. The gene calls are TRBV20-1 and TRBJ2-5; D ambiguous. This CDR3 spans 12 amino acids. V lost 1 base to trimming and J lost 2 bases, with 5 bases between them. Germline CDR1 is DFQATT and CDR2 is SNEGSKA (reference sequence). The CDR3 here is CSARVPQETQYF. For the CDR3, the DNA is TGCAGTGCTAGAGTACCTCAAGAGACCCAGTACTTC.

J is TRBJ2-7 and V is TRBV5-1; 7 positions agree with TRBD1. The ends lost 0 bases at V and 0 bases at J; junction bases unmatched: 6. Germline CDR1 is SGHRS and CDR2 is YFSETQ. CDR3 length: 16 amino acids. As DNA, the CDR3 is TGCGCCAGCAGCTTGGTTACAGGGGCACGCTCCTACGAGCAGTACTTC. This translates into CASSLVTGARSYEQYF.

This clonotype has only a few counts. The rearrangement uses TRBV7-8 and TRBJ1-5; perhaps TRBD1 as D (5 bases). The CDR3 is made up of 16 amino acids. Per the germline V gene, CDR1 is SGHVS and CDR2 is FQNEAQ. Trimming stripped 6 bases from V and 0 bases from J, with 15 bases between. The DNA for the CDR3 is TGTGCCAGCAGGAGAAGGGGCGGAGATAGCAATCAGCCCCAGCATTTT. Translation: CASRRRGGDSNQPQHF. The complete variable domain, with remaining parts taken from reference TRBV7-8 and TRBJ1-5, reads GAGVSQSPRYKVAKRGQDVALRCDPISGHVSLFWYQQALGQGPEFLTYFQNEAQLDKSGLPSDRFFAERPEGSVSTLKIQRTQQEDSAVYLCASRRRGGDSNQPQHFGDGTRLSIL.

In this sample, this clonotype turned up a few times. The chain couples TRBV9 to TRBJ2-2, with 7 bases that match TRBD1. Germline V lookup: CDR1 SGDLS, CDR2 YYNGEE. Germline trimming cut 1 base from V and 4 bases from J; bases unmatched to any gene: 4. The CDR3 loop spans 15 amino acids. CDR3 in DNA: TGTGCCAGCAGCGTAAGGACAGGCGGCACCGGGGAGCTGTTTTTT. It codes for CASSVRTGGTGELFF.

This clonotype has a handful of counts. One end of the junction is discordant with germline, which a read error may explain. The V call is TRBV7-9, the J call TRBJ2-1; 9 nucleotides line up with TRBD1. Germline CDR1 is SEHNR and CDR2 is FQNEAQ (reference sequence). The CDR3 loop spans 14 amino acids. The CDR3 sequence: CASRLGQGRNEQFF. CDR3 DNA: TGTGCCAGCAGATTAGGACAGGGGAGGAATGAGCAGTTCTTC.

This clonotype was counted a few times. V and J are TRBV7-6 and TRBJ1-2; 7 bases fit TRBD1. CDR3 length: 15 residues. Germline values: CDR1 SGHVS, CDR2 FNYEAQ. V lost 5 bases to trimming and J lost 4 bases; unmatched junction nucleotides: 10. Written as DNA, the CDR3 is TGTGCCAGCAGCAGGGACCCGGGACAGCCCTATGGCTACACCTTC. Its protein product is CASSRDPGQPYGYTF. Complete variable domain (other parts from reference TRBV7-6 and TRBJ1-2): GAGVSQSPRYKVTKRGQDVALRCDPISGHVSLYWYRQALGQGPEFLTYFNYEAQQDKSGLPNDRFSAERPEGSISTLTIQRTEQRDSAMYRCASSRDPGQPYGYTFGSGTRLTVV.

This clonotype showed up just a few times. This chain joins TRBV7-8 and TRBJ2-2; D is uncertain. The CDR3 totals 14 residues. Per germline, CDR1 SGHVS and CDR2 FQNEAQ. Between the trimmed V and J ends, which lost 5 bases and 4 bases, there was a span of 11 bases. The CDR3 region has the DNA TGTGCCAGCAGCCCCAGGCGCCCCACCGGGGAGCTGTTTTTT. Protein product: CASSPRRPTGELFF.

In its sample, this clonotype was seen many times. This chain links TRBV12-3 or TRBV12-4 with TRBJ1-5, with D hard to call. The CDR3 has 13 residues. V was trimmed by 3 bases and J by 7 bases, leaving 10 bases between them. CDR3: CASSLGGIQPQHF. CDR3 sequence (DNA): TGTGCCAGCAGTTTGGGAGGGATCCAGCCCCAGCATTTT.

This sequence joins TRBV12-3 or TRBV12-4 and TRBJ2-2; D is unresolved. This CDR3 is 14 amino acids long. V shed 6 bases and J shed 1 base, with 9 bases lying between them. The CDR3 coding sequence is TGTGCCAGCAGGAAACAGCAGAACACCGGGGAGCTGTTTTTT. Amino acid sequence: CASRKQQNTGELFF.

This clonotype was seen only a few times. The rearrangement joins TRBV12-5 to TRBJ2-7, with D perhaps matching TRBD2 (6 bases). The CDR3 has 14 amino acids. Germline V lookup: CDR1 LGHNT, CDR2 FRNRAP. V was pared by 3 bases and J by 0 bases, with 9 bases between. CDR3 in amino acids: CASGLRGDSYEQYF. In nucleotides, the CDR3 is TGTGCTAGTGGTTTACGCGGGGACTCCTACGAGCAGTACTTC.

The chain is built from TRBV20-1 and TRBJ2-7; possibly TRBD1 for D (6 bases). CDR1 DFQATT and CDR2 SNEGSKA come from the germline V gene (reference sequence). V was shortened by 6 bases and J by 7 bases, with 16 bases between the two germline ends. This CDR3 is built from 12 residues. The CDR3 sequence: CSAQGHSREQYF. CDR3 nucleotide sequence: TGCAGTGCCCAGGGACACTCAAGGGAGCAGTACTTC.

This CDR3 is CASSYSRQSNEKLFF. CDR3 DNA: TGTGCCAGCAGTTACTCGAGACAGTCTAATGAAAAACTGTTTTTT. The chain combines TRBV6-5 with TRBJ1-4, with D perhaps matching TRBD1 (5 bases). The CDR3 length is 15 residues. Germline loops: CDR1 MNHEY, CDR2 SVGAGI. V dropped 0 bases and J dropped 3 bases, with 8 bases sitting between them.